The 6 T cell receptor beta chains reported below all come from one sample, sequenced in a study of blood T cell repertoires in COVID-19. Data came from immunoSEQ multiplex PCR; TCRdb stores just in-frame clones and leaves some out. The sample includes about 78,000 clones, roughly 80% seen only once; the top ten take over 9.5%. Sequenced: peripheral blood. Every receptor here comes from a human donor in a cohort sampled during active COVID-19.

This sequence joins TRBV5-1 and TRBJ2-2; D is perhaps TRBD1 (6 bases). The CDR3 contains 14 residues. Germline loops: CDR1 SGHRS, CDR2 YFSETQ. Trimming left V 3 bases short and J 4 bases short, with 10 bases between. The CDR3 nucleotides are TGCGCCAGCAGCTCGGGGACACTCACCGGGGAGCTGTTTTTT. It codes for CASSSGTLTGELFF.

The CDR3 here is CASSLNTGRSGNTIYF. The CDR3 DNA is TGTGCCAGCAGCTTGAATACAGGGCGCTCTGGAAACACCATATATTTT. The chain has TRBV5-4 and TRBJ1-3; TRBD1 is a possible D gene (6 bases). V gave up 1 base and J gave up 0 bases, with 11 bases separating them. The CDR3 runs to 16 residues. In germline, CDR1 is SGHNT, CDR2 YYREEE (reference sequence).

The V and J genes are TRBV5-1 and TRBJ2-2; 7 positions agree with TRBD1. This CDR3 is 14 amino acids long. The germline gives CDR1 SGHRS, CDR2 YFSETQ. After removal of 3 bases from V and 3 bases from J, the junction contained 2 bases not matched to a gene. The CDR3: CASSWDSYTGELFF. The CDR3 DNA sequence: TGCGCCAGCAGCTGGGACAGTTACACCGGGGAGCTGTTTTTT.

V usage is TRBV6-5 and J usage is TRBJ1-2; TRBD1 aligns across 7 bases. The CDR3 totals 12 residues. V gave up 2 bases and J gave up 7 bases; unmatched junction bases: 1. Germline-derived CDR1 and CDR2 are MNHEY and SVGAGI. The CDR3 DNA reads TGTGCCAGCAGTTACCACAGGGGTGGCTACACCTTC. It codes for CASSYHRGGYTF.

The rearrangement links TRBV6-5 to TRBJ2-7; the D gene is possibly TRBD1 (5 bases). V was clipped by 6 bases and J by 2 bases, with 11 bases between them. Germline CDR1 reads MNHEY; CDR2 reads SVGAGI. This CDR3 spans 13 amino acids. The CDR3 spells CASRDSPTYEQYF. CDR3 bases: TGTGCCAGCAGAGACAGTCCCACCTACGAGCAGTACTTC.

The V and J genes are TRBV7-9 and TRBJ2-3, with 8 nucleotides matching TRBD2. V lost 7 bases to trimming and J lost 0 bases; unmatched junction nucleotides: 9. The CDR3 has 16 amino acids. CDR1 SEHNR and CDR2 FQNEAQ come from the germline V gene (reference sequence). CDR3 sequence reads: CASTAGGGGSTDTQYF. The CDR3 coding sequence is TGTGCCAGCACCGCCGGGGGGGGCGGTAGCACAGATACGCAGTATTTT.